The 18 T cell receptor beta chains given below trace back to one sample, sequenced in a study of graft-versus-host responses after intestinal transplantation. Responders (200,000, CFSE-labeled) were co-plated with 200,000 irradiated, violet-dye-labeled stimulators. The method was immunoSEQ multiplex PCR; TCRdb's version includes in-frame clones alone and lacks a portion of them. The sample lists some 22,000 clones, around 43% occurring once. The sequenced sample was alloreactive CD8+ T cells from a mixed lymphocyte reaction culture, obtained before intestinal transplant. Documented subset: CFSE-low proliferating T cells sorted from approximately six-day pre-transplant mixed lymphocyte reaction (GvH or HvG direction). These TCRs come from a human patient who received an intestinal transplant.

The chain employs TRBV7-9 and TRBJ2-7; D remains unclear. CDR3 size: 14 residues. Germline CDR1 is SEHNR and CDR2 is FQNEAQ (reference sequence). V lost 2 bases and J lost 0, with 8 bases in between. CDR3 nucleotide sequence: TGTGCCAGCAGCTTAAGGCAGAACTCCTACGAGCAGTACTTC. Protein product: CASSLRQNSYEQYF.

The chain uses TRBV11-2 and TRBJ1-1, with a weak D call TRBD1 (5 bases). The ends were cut back, 5 bases at V and 1 base at J, with 11 bases in the middle. The germline V gene has CDR1 SGHAT and CDR2 FQNNGV. The CDR3 is 14 amino acids. The CDR3 bases are TGTGCCAGCAGCCTGACTACAGGGAACACTGAAGCTTTCTTT. It specifies CASSLTTGNTEAFF.

This clone was detected a few times. This rearrangement joins TRBV4-2 to TRBJ2-7; 7 bases map to TRBD1. CDR3 length: 14 residues. Germline V CDR1 and CDR2: LGHNA, YNFKEQ. Losses at the gene ends were 0 bases for V and 5 bases for J; bases not matched to a gene: 4. Here the CDR3 reads CASSQEDRYHEQYF. The CDR3 DNA reads as TGTGCCAGCAGCCAAGAGGACAGGTACCACGAGCAGTACTTC.

The chain carries TRBV6-9 and TRBJ1-2; D is unclear. The germline V and J ends were trimmed by 4 bases and 4 bases, with 10 bases remaining between them. From germline, CDR1 is MNHGY and CDR2 SVAAGI. This CDR3 comprises 13 residues. CDR3 nucleotides: TGTGCCAGCAGTTTAGGACCGATCTATGGCTACACCTTC. Residues: CASSLGPIYGYTF.

The chain carries TRBV6-5 and TRBJ1-1; a weak D match, TRBD1 (5 bases). This CDR3 region has 13 residues. The germline V gene has CDR1 MNHEY and CDR2 SVGAGI. V lost 9 bases and J lost 0, with 11 bases in between. CDR3 coding DNA: TGTGCCAGAGATGACAGCCTGAACACTGAAGCTTTCTTT. Translating gives CARDDSLNTEAFF.

This clone was detected only once. The rearrangement joins TRBV7-8 to TRBJ2-1, with TRBD2 identical over 7 bases. The CDR3 loop spans 13 amino acids. CDR1 and CDR2 (germline): SGHVS, FQNEAQ. V was clipped by 0 bases and J by 7 bases; unmatched bases: 0. CDR3 coding DNA: TGTGCCAGCAGCTTAGCGGGGGGGAATGAGCAGTTCTTC. Protein product: CASSLAGGNEQFF.

The chain recombines TRBV7-2 with TRBJ2-1; 10 bases map to TRBD2. Per the germline V gene, CDR1 is SGHTA and CDR2 is FQGNSA. This CDR3 comprises 16 residues. The junction had 5 bases not matched to a gene; V was cut back by 2 bases and J by 4 bases. DNA for the CDR3: TGTGCCAGCAGCTTAAGCGGGACTAGCGAATACAATGAGCAGTTCTTC. Translating it yields CASSLSGTSEYNEQFF. Together with reference TRBV7-2 and TRBJ2-1, the CDR3 gives the full variable domain: GAGVSQSPSNKVTEKGKDVELRCDPISGHTALYWYRQSLGQGLEFLIYFQGNSAPDKSGLPSDRFSAERTGGSVSTLTIQRTQQEDSAVYLCASSLSGTSEYNEQFFGPGTRLTVL.

Within the sample, this clone is medium-sized. The V call is TRBV12-5, the J call TRBJ1-4; weak D call: TRBD1 (6 bases). The germline V gene encodes CDR1 LGHNT and CDR2 FRNRAP. The CDR3 contains 15 residues. Trimming took 3 bases from V and 6 from J, leaving 14 bases between them. For the CDR3, the DNA is TGTGCTAGTGGTTTCTGGGGGAGGGGGTATGAAAAACTGTTTTTT. Translated, it gives CASGFWGRGYEKLFF.

As to this clone: One end of the junction is discordant with germline, which a read error may explain. This chain links TRBV7-7 with TRBJ2-1; TRBD1 or TRBD2 may be the D gene (5 bases each). This CDR3 region has 14 residues. From germline, CDR1 is SSHAT and CDR2 FNYEAQ (reference sequence). CDR3: CASSESQGGGEQFF. In nucleotides, the CDR3 is TGTGCTAGCAGCGAATCCCAGGGTGGGGGTGAGCAGTTCTTC.

This clone came up once. One end of the junction is discordant with germline, which a read error may explain. This chain joins TRBV5-4 and TRBJ1-6; D gene uncertain. Per germline, CDR1 SGHNT and CDR2 YYREEE (reference sequence). The CDR3 is made up of 15 amino acids. The CDR3 loop is CASSLGPAEDSPLHF. The CDR3 region has the DNA TGTGCCAGCAGTTTGGGCCCTGCGGAAGATTCACCCCTCCACTTT.

This chain uses TRBV7-9 with TRBJ2-1, with D possibly being TRBD2 (5 bases). Germline V lookup: CDR1 SEHNR, CDR2 FQNEAQ (reference sequence). The CDR3 extends over 15 amino acids. The germline V and J ends were trimmed by 10 bases and 6 bases, with 22 bases remaining between them. CDR3 DNA sequence: TGTGCCATTCTCTTAATGGTGGGAGATCGCAATGAGCAGTTCTTC. This gives the protein CAILLMVGDRNEQFF.

The chain joins TRBV27 to TRBJ1-1; a weak D match, TRBD1 (6 bases). CDR1 and CDR2 (germline): MNHEY, SMNVEV (reference sequence). The CDR3 contains 14 residues. The V and J ends lost 2 bases and 6 bases respectively, with 13 bases between them. In DNA, the CDR3 is TGTGCCAGCAGTTTACTGGGGGGGGCCGCTGAAGCTTTCTTT. It yields the protein CASSLLGGAAEAFF.

This clone was counted a few times. The chain couples TRBV25-1 to TRBJ2-7; 7 positions agree with TRBD2. This CDR3 has 14 residues. Germline trimming cut 1 base from V and 2 bases from J; bases unmatched to any gene: 2. The germline V gene has CDR1 MGHDK and CDR2 SYGVNS. The CDR3 sequence is CASSESGRTYEQYF. The CDR3 DNA sequence: TGTGCCAGCAGTGAATCCGGGAGGACCTACGAGCAGTACTTC.

This chain links TRBV4-1 with TRBJ2-3; D is ambiguous. V lost 0 bases, J lost 7 bases, and 5 bases lay in between. The CDR3 contains 12 residues. Germline V gene sequence: CDR1 MGHRA, CDR2 YSYEKL. The CDR3: CASSQDLNTQYF. In DNA form, the CDR3 reads TGCGCCAGCAGCCAAGACTTAAATACGCAGTATTTT.

This chain joins TRBV4-1 and TRBJ2-7, with a possible D match to TRBD2 (5 bases). Germline CDR1 is MGHRA and CDR2 is YSYEKL. The CDR3 is 14 residues long. Trimming stripped 0 bases from V and 7 bases from J, with 13 bases between. CDR3 coding DNA: TGCGCCAGCAGCCAAGAGGCCCAACGGGGAGAGCAGTACTTC. Translated: CASSQEAQRGEQYF.

The V call is TRBV6-5, the J call TRBJ1-1; the D gene is possibly TRBD1 (6 bases). Germline values: CDR1 MNHEY, CDR2 SVGAGI. V dropped 2 bases and J dropped 5 bases, with 18 bases sitting between them. CDR3 length: 16 amino acids. CDR3 in DNA: TGTGCCAGCAGTTACAGATCGGTACGGCAGGGGACTGAAGCTTTCTTT. Translation: CASSYRSVRQGTEAFF.

The sample holds a few counts of this clone. The chain carries TRBV10-1 and TRBJ2-3; D not resolved. Germline CDR1 is WNHNN and CDR2 is SYGVQD (reference sequence). The CDR3 covers 16 residues. V was trimmed by 4 bases and J by 0 bases, leaving 14 bases between them. This CDR3 reads CASSVGYPSSTDTQYF. CDR3 nucleotide sequence: TGCGCCAGCAGTGTCGGCTATCCCTCAAGCACAGATACGCAGTATTTT.

The chain joins TRBV2 to TRBJ2-1; D call uncertain. The V end lost 6 bases, the J end lost 7 bases, and 7 bases lay between the germline ends. CDR3 length equals 11 residues. Germline assignment: CDR1 SNHLY and CDR2 FYNNEI. The CDR3 DNA sequence: TGTGCCAGCAGGATGGTGAATGAGCAGTTCTTC. Encoded protein: CASRMVNEQFF.